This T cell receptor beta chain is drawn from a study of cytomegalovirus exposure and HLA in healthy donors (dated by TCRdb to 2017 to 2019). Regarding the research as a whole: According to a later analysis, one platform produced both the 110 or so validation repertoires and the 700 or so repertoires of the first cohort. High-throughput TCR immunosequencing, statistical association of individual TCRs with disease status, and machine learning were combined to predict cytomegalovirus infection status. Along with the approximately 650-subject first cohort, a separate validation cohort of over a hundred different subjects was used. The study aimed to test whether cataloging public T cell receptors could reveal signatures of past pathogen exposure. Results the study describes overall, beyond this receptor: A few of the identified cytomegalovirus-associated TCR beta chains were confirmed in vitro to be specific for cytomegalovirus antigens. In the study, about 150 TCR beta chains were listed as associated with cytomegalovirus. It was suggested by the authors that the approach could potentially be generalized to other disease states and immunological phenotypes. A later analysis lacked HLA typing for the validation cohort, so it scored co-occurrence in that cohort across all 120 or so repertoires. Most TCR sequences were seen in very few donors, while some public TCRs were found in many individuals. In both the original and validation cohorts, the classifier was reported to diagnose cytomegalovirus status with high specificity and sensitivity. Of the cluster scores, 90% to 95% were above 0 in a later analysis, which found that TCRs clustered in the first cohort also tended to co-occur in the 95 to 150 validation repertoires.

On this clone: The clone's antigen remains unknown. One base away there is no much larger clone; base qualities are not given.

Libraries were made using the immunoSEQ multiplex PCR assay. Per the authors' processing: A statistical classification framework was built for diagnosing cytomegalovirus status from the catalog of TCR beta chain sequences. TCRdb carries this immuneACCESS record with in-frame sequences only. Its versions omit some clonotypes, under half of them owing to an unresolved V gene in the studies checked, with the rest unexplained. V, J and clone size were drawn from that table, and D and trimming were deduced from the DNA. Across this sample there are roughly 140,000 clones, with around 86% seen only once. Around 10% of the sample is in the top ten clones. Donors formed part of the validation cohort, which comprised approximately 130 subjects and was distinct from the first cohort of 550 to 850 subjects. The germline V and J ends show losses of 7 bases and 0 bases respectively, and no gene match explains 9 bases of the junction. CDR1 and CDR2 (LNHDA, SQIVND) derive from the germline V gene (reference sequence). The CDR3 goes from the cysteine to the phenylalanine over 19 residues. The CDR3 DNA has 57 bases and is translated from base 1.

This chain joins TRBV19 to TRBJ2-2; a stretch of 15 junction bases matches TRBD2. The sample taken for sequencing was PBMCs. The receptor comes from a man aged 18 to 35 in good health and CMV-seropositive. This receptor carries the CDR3 CASKSKGLAGGTNTGELFF. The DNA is TGTGCCAGTAAATCTAAGGGACTAGCGGGAGGAACGAACACCGGGGAGCTGTTTTTT.